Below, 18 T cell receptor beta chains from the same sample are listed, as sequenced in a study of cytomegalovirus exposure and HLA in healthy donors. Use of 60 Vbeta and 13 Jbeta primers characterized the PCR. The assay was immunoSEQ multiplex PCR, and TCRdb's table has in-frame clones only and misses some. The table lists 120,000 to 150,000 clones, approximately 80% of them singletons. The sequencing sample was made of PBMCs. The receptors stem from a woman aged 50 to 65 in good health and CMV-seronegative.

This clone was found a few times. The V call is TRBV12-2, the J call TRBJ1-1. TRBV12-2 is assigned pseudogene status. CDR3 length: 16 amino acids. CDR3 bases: TGTGCAAGTCGCTTAGGGGTTAGAGGCGGGAACACTGAAGCTTTCTTT. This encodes CASRLGVRGGNTEAFF.

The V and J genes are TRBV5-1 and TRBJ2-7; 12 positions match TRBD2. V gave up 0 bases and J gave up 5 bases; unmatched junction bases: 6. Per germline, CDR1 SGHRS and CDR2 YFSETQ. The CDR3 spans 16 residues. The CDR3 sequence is CASSLGLAGGLDEQYF. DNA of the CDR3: TGCGCCAGCAGCTTGGGCCTAGCGGGGGGGCTTGACGAGCAGTACTTC.

DNA for the CDR3: TGTGCCAGCAGTAGACAGGGACGAGCGTCCTACGAGCAGTACTTC. The encoded protein is CASSRQGRASYEQYF. The chain carries TRBV6-5 and TRBJ2-7; 7 bases align to TRBD1. Germline values: CDR1 MNHEY, CDR2 SVGAGI. Trimming cost V 5 bases and J 1 base; bases outside gene matches: 8. This CDR3 region has 15 residues.

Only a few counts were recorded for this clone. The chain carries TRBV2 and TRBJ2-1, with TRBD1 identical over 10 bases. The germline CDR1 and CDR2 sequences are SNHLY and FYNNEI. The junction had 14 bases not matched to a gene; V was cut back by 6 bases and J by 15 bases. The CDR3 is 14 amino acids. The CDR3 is CASRAGTGVGSTFF. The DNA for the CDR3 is TGTGCCAGCAGGGCCGGGACAGGGGTCGGTTCGACGTTCTTC.

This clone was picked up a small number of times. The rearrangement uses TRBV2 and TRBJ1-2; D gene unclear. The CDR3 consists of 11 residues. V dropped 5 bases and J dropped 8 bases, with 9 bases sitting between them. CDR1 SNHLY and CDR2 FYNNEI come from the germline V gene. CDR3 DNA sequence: TGTGCCAGCAGTCGTATGGGCGGCTACACCTTC. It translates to CASSRMGGYTF.

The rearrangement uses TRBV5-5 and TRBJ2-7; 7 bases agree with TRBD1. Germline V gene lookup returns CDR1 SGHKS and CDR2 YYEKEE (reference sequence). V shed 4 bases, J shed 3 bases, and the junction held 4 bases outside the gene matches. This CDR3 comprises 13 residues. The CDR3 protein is CASSPRDSYEQYF. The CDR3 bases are TGTGCCAGCAGCCCCCGGGACAGCTACGAGCAGTACTTC.

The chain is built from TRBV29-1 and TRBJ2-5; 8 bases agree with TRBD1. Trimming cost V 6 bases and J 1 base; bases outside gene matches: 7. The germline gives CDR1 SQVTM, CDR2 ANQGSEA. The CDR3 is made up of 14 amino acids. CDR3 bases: TGCAGCGTCCAGGGGGCGTTGATCCAAGAGACCCAGTACTTC. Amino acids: CSVQGALIQETQYF.

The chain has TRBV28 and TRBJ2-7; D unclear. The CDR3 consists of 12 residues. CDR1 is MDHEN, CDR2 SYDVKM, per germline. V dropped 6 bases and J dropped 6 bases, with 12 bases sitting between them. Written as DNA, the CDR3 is TGTGCCAGCAGGTTCCGGAGAGGCGAGCAGTACTTC. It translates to CASRFRRGEQYF. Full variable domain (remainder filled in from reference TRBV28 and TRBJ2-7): DVKVTQSSRYLVKRTGEKVFLECVQDMDHENMFWYRQDPGLGLRLIYFSYDVKMKEKGDIPEGYSVSREKKERFSLILESASTNQTSMYLCASRFRRGEQYFGPGTRLTVT.

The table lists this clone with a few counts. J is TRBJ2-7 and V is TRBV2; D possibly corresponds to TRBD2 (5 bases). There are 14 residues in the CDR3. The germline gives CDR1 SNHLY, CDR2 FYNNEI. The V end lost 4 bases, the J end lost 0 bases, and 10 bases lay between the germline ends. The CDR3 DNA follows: TGTGCCAGCAGTGGAACAACTAGCTCCTACGAGCAGTACTTC. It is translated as CASSGTTSSYEQYF. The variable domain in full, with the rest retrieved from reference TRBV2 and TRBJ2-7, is EPEVTQTPSHQVTQMGQEVILRCVPISNHLYFYWYRQILGQKVEFLVSFYNNEISEKSEIFDDQFSVERPDGSNFTLKIRSTKLEDSAMYFCASSGTTSSYEQYFGPGTRLTVT.

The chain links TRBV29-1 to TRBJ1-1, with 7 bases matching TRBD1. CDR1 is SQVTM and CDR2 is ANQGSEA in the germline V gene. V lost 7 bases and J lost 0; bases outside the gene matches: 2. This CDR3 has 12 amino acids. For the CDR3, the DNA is TGCAGCGGGGGACAGATGAACACTGAAGCTTTCTTT. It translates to CSGGQMNTEAFF.

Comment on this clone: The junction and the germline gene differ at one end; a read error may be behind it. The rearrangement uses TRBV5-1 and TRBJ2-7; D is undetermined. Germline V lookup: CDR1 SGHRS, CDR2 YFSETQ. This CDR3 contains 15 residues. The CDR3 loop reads CASSSVVFPSYEQYF. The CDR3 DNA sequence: TGTGCCAGCAGCTCGGTGGTGTTCCCGTCCTACGAGCAGTACTTC.

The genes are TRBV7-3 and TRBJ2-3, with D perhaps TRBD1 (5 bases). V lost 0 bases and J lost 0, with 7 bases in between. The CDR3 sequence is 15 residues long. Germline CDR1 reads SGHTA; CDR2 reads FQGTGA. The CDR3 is CASSLTQGSTDTQYF. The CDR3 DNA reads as TGTGCCAGCAGCTTAACCCAGGGTAGCACAGATACGCAGTATTTT.

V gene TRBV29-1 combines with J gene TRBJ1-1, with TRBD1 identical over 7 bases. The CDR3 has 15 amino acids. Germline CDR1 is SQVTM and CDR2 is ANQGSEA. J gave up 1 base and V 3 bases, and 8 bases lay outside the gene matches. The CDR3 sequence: CSVDWTGSRNTEAFF. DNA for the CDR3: TGCAGCGTTGACTGGACAGGTTCAAGGAACACTGAAGCTTTCTTT.

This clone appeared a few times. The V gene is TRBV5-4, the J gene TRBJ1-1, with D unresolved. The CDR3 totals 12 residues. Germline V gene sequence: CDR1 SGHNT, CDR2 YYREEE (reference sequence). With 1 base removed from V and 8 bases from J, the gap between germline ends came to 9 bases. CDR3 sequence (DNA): TGTGCCAGCAGCTTGTGGGGAGGAGAAGCTTTCTTT. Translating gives CASSLWGGEAFF.

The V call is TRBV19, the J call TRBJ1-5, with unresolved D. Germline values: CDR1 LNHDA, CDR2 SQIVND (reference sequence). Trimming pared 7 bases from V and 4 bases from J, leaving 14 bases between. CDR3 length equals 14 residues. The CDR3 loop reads CASMSLYGNQPQHF. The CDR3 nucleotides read TGTGCCAGTATGTCCCTATACGGGAATCAGCCCCAGCATTTT.

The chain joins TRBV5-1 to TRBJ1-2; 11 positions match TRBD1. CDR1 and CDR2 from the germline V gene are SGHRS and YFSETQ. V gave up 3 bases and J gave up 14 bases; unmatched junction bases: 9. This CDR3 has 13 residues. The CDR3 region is CASSYRDRGSETF. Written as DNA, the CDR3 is TGCGCCAGCAGCTACCGGGACAGGGGGTCGGAAACCTTC.

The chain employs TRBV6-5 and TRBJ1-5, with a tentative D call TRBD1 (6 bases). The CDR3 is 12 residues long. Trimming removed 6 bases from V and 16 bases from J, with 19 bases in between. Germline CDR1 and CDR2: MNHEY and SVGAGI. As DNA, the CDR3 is TGTGCCAGCAGGCATACAACAGGGAGCCACCATTTT. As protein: CASRHTTGSHHF.

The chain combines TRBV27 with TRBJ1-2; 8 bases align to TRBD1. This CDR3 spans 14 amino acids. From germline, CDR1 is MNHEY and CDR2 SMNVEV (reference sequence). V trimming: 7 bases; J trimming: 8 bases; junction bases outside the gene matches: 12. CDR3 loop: CASIPNQGASGYTF. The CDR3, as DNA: TGTGCCAGCATTCCCAACCAGGGGGCTAGCGGCTACACCTTC.